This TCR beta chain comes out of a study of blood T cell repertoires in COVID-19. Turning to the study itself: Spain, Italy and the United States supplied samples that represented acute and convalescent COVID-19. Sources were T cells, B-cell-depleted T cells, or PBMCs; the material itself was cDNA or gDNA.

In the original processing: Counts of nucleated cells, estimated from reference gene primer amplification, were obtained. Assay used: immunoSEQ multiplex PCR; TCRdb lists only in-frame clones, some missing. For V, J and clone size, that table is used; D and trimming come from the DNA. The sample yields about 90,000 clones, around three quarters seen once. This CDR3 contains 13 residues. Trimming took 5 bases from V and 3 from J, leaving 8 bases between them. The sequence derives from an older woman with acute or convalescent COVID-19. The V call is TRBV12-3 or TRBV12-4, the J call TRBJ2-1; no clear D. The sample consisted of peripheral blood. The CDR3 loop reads CASSVQNYNEQFF. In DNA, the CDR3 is TGTGCCAGCAGTGTACAGAACTACAATGAGCAGTTCTTC.